Each of the 14 T cell receptor beta chains below was sequenced from the same sample in a study of blood T cell repertoires in COVID-19. Using immunoSEQ multiplex PCR, the repertoire was profiled, and TCRdb retains in-frame clones only, with some absent. Of under 100,000 clones in the sample, around 80% are singletons; the top ten hold about 10%. The sequenced sample was peripheral blood. The receptors here all came from a man between 60 and 70 years old with acute or convalescent COVID-19.

The V gene is TRBV24-1, the J gene TRBJ2-2, with D perhaps TRBD2 (6 bases). CDR1 and CDR2 from the germline V gene are KGHDR and SFDVKD. Trimming removed 1 base from V and 5 bases from J, with 7 bases in between. The CDR3 extends over 14 amino acids. Here the CDR3 reads CATSDFRGTGELFF. The DNA of the CDR3 is TGTGCCACCAGTGATTTTCGGGGGACCGGGGAGCTGTTTTTT.

The chain recombines TRBV5-4 with TRBJ2-3, with 10 positions matching TRBD2. Germline CDR1 SGHNT, CDR2 YYREEE (reference sequence). With 2 bases clipped from V and 5 bases from J, the junction kept 8 bases outside the gene matches. The CDR3 consists of 16 residues. CDR3 protein: CASSLTQRGGEDTQYF. CDR3 sequence (DNA): TGTGCCAGCAGCTTAACTCAGCGGGGGGGCGAAGATACGCAGTATTTT.

This clone was observed a few times. The chain joins TRBV7-3 to TRBJ2-7; no reliable D call. The CDR3 spans 14 residues. Trimming took off 1 base at V and 1 base at J, with 8 bases between the two ends. Germline CDR1 reads SGHTA; CDR2 reads FQGTGA. The CDR3 sequence: CASSLRQKSYEQYF. For the CDR3, the DNA is TGTGCCAGCAGCTTAAGGCAGAAATCCTACGAGCAGTACTTC. The entire variable domain, with the rest obtained from reference TRBV7-3 and TRBJ2-7, is as follows: GAGVSQTPSNKVTEKGKYVELRCDPISGHTALYWYRQSLGQGPEFLIYFQGTGAADDSGLPNDRFFAVRPEGSVSTLKIQRTERGDSAVYLCASSLRQKSYEQYFGPGTRLTVT.

This chain connects TRBV28 to TRBJ1-1, with 7 bases identical to TRBD1. J gave up 6 bases and V 7 bases, and 8 bases lay outside the gene matches. From germline, CDR1 is MDHEN and CDR2 SYDVKM. CDR3 length equals 13 residues. CDR3 DNA sequence: TGTGCCAGCAACGAAGGACAGGTAGCTGAAGCTTTCTTT. Translated, it gives CASNEGQVAEAFF.

In the case of this clone: The sample holds other DNA sequences that translate to the same CDR3. CDR3 residues: CASSLRDSYEQYF. The CDR3 DNA reads TGTGCCAGCAGTTTACGGGACAGCTACGAGCAGTACTTC. The V and J genes are TRBV27 and TRBJ2-7, with 7 bases fitting TRBD1. This CDR3 contains 13 residues. From germline, CDR1 is MNHEY and CDR2 SMNVEV (reference sequence). V dropped 2 bases and J dropped 3; count of bases not matched to a gene: 1.

This chain connects TRBV14 to TRBJ1-4; D gene uncertain. Germline V gives CDR1 SGHDN, CDR2 FVKESK. This CDR3 contains 13 residues. V was shortened by 4 bases and J by 8 bases, with 11 bases between the two germline ends. The CDR3 nucleotides are TGTGCCAGCAGCCCAGGTGGAGGGGAAAAACTGTTTTTT. It translates to CASSPGGGEKLFF.

In its sample, this clone was seen once. J is TRBJ2-1 and V is TRBV20-1, with D possibly TRBD1 on 6 matching bases. This CDR3 spans 10 amino acids. The V gene's germline CDR1 is DFQATT and CDR2 SNEGSKA (reference sequence). This CDR3 is CSSSGVEQFF. CDR3 in DNA: TGCAGCTCCTCAGGGGTCGAGCAGTTCTTC.

The genes are TRBV29-1 and TRBJ1-1; unclear D gene. This CDR3 comprises 12 residues. The ends were cut back, 6 bases at V and 6 bases at J, with 14 bases in the middle. Germline values: CDR1 SQVTM, CDR2 ANQGSEA. Written as DNA, the CDR3 is TGCAGCGTCTCCGAGGCACGGGCTGAAGCTTTCTTT. It is translated as CSVSEARAEAFF. Together with reference TRBV29-1 and TRBJ1-1, the CDR3 gives the full variable domain: SAVISQKPSRDICQRGTSLTIQCQVDSQVTMMFWYRQQPGQSLTLIATANQGSEATYESGFVIDKFPISRPNLTFSTLTVSNMSPEDSSIYLCSVSEARAEAFFGQGTRLTVV.

The chain couples TRBV19 to TRBJ1-5, with a possible D match to TRBD1 (5 bases). V gave up 7 bases and J gave up 7 bases, with 17 bases separating them. CDR1 and CDR2 (germline): LNHDA, SQIVND (reference sequence). This CDR3 has 14 residues. The CDR3 coding sequence is TGTGCCAGTACCCTAGAGGGGCGGGGACAGCCCCAGCATTTT. It translates to CASTLEGRGQPQHF.

This chain connects TRBV7-8 to TRBJ1-5; D not resolved. The V gene's germline CDR1 is SGHVS and CDR2 FQNEAQ. Trimming took off 3 bases at V and 1 base at J, with 10 bases between the two ends. CDR3 size: 15 residues. The CDR3 is CASSFISGSNQPQHF. CDR3 bases: TGTGCCAGCAGCTTTATATCGGGAAGCAATCAGCCCCAGCATTTT.

V and J are TRBV9 and TRBJ1-3; D is perhaps TRBD1 (6 bases). The length of the CDR3 is 16 residues. Trimming took 6 bases from V and 0 from J, leaving 16 bases between them. Looked up from germline, CDR1 is SGDLS and CDR2 is YYNGEE. The CDR3 coding sequence is TGTGCCAGCACCTCCACCGACAGGAGCTCTGGAAACACCATATATTTT. The encoded protein is CASTSTDRSSGNTIYF.

The rearrangement links TRBV6-5 to TRBJ2-4, with 8 bases identical to TRBD1. From germline, CDR1 is MNHEY and CDR2 SVGAGI. The CDR3 runs to 14 residues. J lost 4 bases, V lost 6 bases, and 5 bases had no gene match. For the CDR3, the DNA is TGTGCCAGCAGGAGAGACAGGGGAAAAAACATTCAGTACTTC. Its translation: CASRRDRGKNIQYF.

This chain links TRBV12-5 with TRBJ2-7, with D unclear. Germline CDR1 reads LGHNT; CDR2 reads FRNRAP. CDR3 length equals 11 residues. V was cut by 1 base and J by 8 bases, with 6 bases left in between. CDR3 in amino acids: CASGLGIQQYF. In DNA, the CDR3 is TGTGCTAGTGGTTTGGGTATCCAGCAGTACTTC.

The V gene is TRBV21-1, the J gene TRBJ2-3; TRBD2, as called in the table, went unchecked against the DNA. TRBV21-1 corresponds to a pseudogene. The CDR3 extends over 8 amino acids. Here the CDR3 reads CASRFGYF. The CDR3 region has the DNA TGTGCCAGCCGGTTTGGGTATTTT.